This T cell receptor beta chain was identified in a study of blood T cell repertoires in COVID-19. TCRdb's copy holds only in-frame clones and misses some; the assay was immunoSEQ multiplex PCR. The sample lists roughly 100,000 clones; 84% were seen once. Germline CDR1 is SGHTA and CDR2 is FQGNSA. The CDR3 is 15 amino acids. Trimming cost V 5 bases and J 0 bases, with 11 bases left between them. A few counts support this clone. This TCR came from a human donor in a cohort sampled during active or convalescent COVID-19. Sequenced input: peripheral blood. The V call is TRBV7-2, the J call TRBJ1-3; D gene uncertain. The CDR3, as DNA: TGTGCCAGCAGCGCCGGCGGGTTCTCTGGAAACACCATATATTTT. Its translation: CASSAGGFSGNTIYF.